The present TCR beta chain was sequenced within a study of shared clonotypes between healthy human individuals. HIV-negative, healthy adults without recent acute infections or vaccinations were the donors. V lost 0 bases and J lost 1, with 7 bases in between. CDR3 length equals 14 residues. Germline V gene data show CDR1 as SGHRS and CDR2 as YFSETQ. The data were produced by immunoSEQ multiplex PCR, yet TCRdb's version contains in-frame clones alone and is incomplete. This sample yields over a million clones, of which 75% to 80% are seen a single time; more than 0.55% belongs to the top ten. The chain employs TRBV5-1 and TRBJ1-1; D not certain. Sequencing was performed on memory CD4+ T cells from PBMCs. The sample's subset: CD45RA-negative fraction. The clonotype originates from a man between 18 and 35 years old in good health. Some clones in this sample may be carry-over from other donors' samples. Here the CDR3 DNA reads TGCGCCAGCAGCTTGGGAGGGTCGAACACTGAAGCTTTCTTT. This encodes CASSLGGSNTEAFF.